The entry below gives a single T cell receptor (beta chain) sequence along with its context. What it binds is unknown. This record comes from a study of radiotherapy plus CTLA-4 blockade in lung cancer. The overall study: Around 20% of enrolled patients responded objectively, and about 31% had disease control.

Measured with immunoSEQ multiplex PCR; TCRdb has only the in-frame clones, and not every one. The sample shows about 97,000 clones, approximately 74% of them seen only once. Patients in the study, people with chemo-refractory metastatic non-small-cell lung cancer, received focal radiation plus ipilimumab CTLA-4 blockade. Germline-derived CDR1 and CDR2 are MDHEN and SYDVKM. The CDR3 spans 16 residues. The ends were cut back, 5 bases at V and 8 bases at J, with 25 bases in the middle. Study-wide results and caveats: Clones of tumor-derived TCRs expanded in blood after radiotherapy plus ipilimumab. Response, reportedly, was best predicted by interferon-beta along with early blood T cell clone dynamics.

This TCR derives from a human donor with non-small cell lung cancer who had a partial response to radiotherapy plus ipilimumab. Some clones in this sample may be carry-over from other donors' samples. Sequenced here: peripheral blood, sampled from a patient treated with radiotherapy plus ipilimumab. The chain joins TRBV28 to TRBJ2-7; weak D call: TRBD1 (6 bases). The CDR3 protein is CASSTYRDTGTIKQYF. Here the CDR3 DNA reads TGTGCCAGCAGTACATACAGGGACACGGGCACGATCAAGCAGTACTTC.